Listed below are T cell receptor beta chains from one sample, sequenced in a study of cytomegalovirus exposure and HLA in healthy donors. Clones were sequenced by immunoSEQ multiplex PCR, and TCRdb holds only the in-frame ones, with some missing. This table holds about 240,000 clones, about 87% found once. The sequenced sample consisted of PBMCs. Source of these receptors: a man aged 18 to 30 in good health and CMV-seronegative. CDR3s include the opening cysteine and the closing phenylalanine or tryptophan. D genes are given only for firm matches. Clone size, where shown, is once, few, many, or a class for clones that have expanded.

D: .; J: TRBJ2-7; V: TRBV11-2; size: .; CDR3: CASSLGREYEQYF; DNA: TGTGCCAGCAGCTTGGGCCGGGAGTACGAGCAGTACTTC
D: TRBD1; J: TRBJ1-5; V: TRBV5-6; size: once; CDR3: CASSSYGLGQGMISPQHF; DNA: TGTGCCAGCAGCTCGTACGGGCTCGGACAGGGGATGATCAGCCCCCAGCATTTT
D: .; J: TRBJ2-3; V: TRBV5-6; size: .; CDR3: CASSLTITSSTDTQYF; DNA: TGTGCCAGCAGCTTGACTATTACCTCTAGCACAGATACGCAGTATTTT
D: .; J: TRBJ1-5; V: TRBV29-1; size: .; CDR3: CSAQQDPLMPQHF; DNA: TGCAGCGCCCAACAGGACCCCTTAATGCCCCAGCATTTT
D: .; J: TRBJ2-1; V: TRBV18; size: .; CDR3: CASSRARDYNEQFF; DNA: TGTGCCAGCTCACGCGCCAGGGACTACAATGAGCAGTTCTTC
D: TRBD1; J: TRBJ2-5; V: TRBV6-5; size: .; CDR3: CASRKTGGGRETQYF; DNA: TGTGCCAGCAGAAAAACAGGGGGCGGTCGAGAGACCCAGTACTTC
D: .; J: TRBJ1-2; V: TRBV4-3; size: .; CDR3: CASSQRGTGFTF; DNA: TGCGCCAGCAGCCAAAGAGGAACAGGGTTCACCTTC
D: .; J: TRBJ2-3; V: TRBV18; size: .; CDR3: CASSPQAGEDTQYF; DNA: TGTGCCAGCTCACCACAGGCAGGGGAGGATACGCAGTATTTT
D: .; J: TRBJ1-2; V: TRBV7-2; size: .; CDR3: CASSSSGYKGYTF; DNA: TGTGCCAGCAGCTCGTCAGGTTATAAGGGCTACACCTTC
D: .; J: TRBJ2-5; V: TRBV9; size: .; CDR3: CASSVDTGETQYF; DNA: TGTGCCAGCAGCGTAGATACGGGGGAGACCCAGTACTTC
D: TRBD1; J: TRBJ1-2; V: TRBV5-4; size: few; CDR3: CASSDTGGLDYTF; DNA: TGTGCCAGCAGCGATACAGGGGGGCTTGACTACACCTTC
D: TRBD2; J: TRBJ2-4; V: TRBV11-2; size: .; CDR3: CASSPGGGREGQYIQYF; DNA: TGTGCCAGCAGCCCTGGAGGAGGGCGGGAGGGCCAGTACATTCAGTACTTC
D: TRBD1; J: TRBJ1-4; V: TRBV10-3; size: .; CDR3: CAISAGGPNEKLFF; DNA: TGTGCCATCAGCGCAGGGGGACCTAATGAAAAACTGTTTTTT
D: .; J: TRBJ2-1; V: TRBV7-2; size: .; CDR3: CASSGAGREQFF; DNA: TGTGCCAGCAGTGGGGCGGGGCGGGAGCAGTTCTTC
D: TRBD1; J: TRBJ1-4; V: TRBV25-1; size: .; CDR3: CASSAPTGSTNEKLFF; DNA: TGTGCCAGCAGTGCCCCGACAGGGTCAACTAATGAAAAACTGTTTTTT
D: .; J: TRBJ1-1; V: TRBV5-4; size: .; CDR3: CASSYWTLGNTEAFF; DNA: TGTGCCAGCAGCTATTGGACTCTTGGGAACACTGAAGCTTTCTTT
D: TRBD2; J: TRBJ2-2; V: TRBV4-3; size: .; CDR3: CASSQGGTSRTGELFF; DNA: TGCGCCAGCAGCCAAGGAGGGACTAGCCGAACCGGGGAGCTGTTTTTT
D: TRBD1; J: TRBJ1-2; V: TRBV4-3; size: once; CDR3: CASSQGDRELYGYTF; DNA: TGCGCCAGCAGCCAGGGGGACAGGGAGTTGTATGGCTACACCTTC
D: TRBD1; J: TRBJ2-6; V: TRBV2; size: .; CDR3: CASSKMGQGASGANVLTF; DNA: TGTGCCAGCAGTAAAATGGGACAGGGCGCGTCTGGGGCCAACGTCCTGACTTTC
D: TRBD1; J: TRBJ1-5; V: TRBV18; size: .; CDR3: CASSTGTGGGQPQHF; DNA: TGTGCCAGCTCAACCGGGACAGGGGGCGGGCAGCCCCAGCATTTT
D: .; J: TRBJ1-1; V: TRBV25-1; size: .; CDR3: CASSAGLNTEAFF; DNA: TGTGCCAGCAGTGCGGGTTTGAACACTGAAGCTTTCTTT
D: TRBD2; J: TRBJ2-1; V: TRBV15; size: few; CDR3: CATRTSGSTEQFF; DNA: TGTGCCACCAGAACTAGCGGGAGTACTGAGCAGTTCTTC
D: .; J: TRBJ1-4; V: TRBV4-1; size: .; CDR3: CASSQVTEIEKLFF; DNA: TGCGCCAGCAGCCAAGTGACAGAAATAGAAAAACTGTTTTTT
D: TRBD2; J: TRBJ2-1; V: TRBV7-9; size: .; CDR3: CASSLSLAGAYNEQFF; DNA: TGTGCCAGCAGCTTGTCACTAGCGGGGGCCTACAATGAGCAGTTCTTC
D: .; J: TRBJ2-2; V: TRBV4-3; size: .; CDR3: CASSQVTVTGELFF; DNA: TGCGCCAGCAGCCAAGTCACGGTCACCGGGGAGCTGTTTTTT
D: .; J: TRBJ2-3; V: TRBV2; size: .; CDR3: CASSEASTRSDTQYF; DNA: TGTGCCAGCAGTGAAGCGTCGACTCGGTCTGATACGCAGTATTTT
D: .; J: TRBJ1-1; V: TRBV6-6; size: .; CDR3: CASSYGGGRTEAFF; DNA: TGTGCCAGCAGTTACGGGGGAGGGCGAACTGAAGCTTTCTTT
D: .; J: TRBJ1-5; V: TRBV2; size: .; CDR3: CASRVAEEPQHF; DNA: TGTGCCAGCAGAGTGGCTGAAGAGCCCCAGCATTTT
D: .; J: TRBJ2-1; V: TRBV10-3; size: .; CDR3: CAISERGSSYNEQFF; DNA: TGTGCCATCAGTGAGCGGGGTAGCTCCTACAATGAGCAGTTCTTC
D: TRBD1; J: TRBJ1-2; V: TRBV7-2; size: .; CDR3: CASSPWDRADGYTF; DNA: TGTGCCAGCAGCCCGTGGGACAGGGCGGATGGCTACACCTTC
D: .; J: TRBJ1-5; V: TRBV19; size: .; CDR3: CASRTGDQPQHF; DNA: TGTGCCAGCAGAACAGGAGATCAGCCCCAGCATTTT
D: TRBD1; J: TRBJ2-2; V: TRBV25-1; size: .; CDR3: CAIREEPGTEFTGELFF; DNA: TGTGCCATCAGAGAGGAGCCTGGGACAGAATTCACCGGGGAGCTGTTTTTT
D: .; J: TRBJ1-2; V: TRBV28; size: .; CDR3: CASSLSSGAGPKGYTF; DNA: TGTGCCAGCAGTTTATCCTCAGGGGCCGGCCCCAAGGGCTACACCTTC
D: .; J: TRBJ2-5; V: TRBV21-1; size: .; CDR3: CASLTTGQGAKTQYF; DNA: TGTGCCAGTTTGACGACGGGACAGGGGGCGAAGACCCAGTACTTC
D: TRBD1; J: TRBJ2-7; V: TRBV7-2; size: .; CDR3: CASSRTGVGYEQYF; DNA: TGTGCCAGCAGCAGAACAGGGGTCGGCTACGAGCAGTACTTC
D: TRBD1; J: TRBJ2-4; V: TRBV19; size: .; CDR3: CASSRTGGDAKNIQYF; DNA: TGTGCCAGTAGTCGTACAGGGGGCGACGCCAAAAACATTCAGTACTTC
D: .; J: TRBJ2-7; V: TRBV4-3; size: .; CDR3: CASSQDLPRAYEQYF; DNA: TGCGCCAGCAGCCAAGACCTTCCCAGGGCCTACGAGCAGTACTTC
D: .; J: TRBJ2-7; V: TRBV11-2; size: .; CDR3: CASSPGQGGGYEQYF; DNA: TGTGCCAGCAGCCCCGGACAGGGAGGGGGCTACGAGCAGTACTTC
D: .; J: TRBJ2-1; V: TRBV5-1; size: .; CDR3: CASIGALEQFF; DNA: TGCGCCAGCATTGGGGCTCTCGAGCAGTTCTTC
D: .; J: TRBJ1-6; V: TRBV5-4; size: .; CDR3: CASSSPTDNSPLHF; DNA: TGTGCCAGCAGCTCCCCGACAGATAATTCACCCCTCCACTTT
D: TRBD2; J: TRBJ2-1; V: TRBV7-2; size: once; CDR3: CASSIGTSVHNEQFF; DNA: TGTGCCAGCAGCATCGGGACTAGCGTTCACAATGAGCAGTTCTTC
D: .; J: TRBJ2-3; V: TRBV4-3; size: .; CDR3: CASSQGSRARTDTQYF; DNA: TGCGCCAGCAGCCAAGGGTCCAGGGCGAGAACAGATACGCAGTATTTT
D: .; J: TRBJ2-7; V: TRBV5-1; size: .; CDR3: CASSLVRGRTESSYEQYF; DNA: TGCGCCAGCAGCTTGGTAAGAGGTCGGACAGAAAGCTCCTACGAGCAGTACTTC
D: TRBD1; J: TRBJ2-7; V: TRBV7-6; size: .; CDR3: CASSLGAGTGVKTYEQYF; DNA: TGTGCCAGCAGCTTAGGAGCCGGGACAGGGGTCAAGACCTACGAGCAGTACTTC
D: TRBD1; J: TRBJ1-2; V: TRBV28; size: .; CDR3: CATWDRNYGYTF; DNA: TGTGCCACCTGGGACAGAAACTATGGCTACACCTTC
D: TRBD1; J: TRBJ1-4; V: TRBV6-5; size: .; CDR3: CASSPRGHEKLFF; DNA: TGTGCCAGCAGTCCCAGGGGGCATGAAAAACTGTTTTTT
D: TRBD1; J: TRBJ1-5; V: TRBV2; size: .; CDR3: CASSGGTGGYQPQHF; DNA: TGTGCCAGCAGTGGGGGGACAGGGGGTTACCAGCCCCAGCATTTT
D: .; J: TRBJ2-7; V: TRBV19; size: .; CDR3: CASREFRGVEQYF; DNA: TGTGCCAGTAGAGAGTTTAGGGGCGTGGAGCAGTACTTC
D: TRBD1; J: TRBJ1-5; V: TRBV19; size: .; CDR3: CASGEPGQNNQPQHF; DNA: TGTGCCAGTGGGGAACCGGGACAGAACAATCAGCCCCAGCATTTT
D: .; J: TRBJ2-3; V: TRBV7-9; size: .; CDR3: CASSYRGLRTDTQYF; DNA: TGTGCCAGCAGCTATAGGGGACTCCGCACAGATACGCAGTATTTT
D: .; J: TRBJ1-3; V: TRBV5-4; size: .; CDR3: CASSFQGGGNTIYF; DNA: TGTGCCAGCAGCTTCCAGGGTGGTGGAAACACCATATATTTT
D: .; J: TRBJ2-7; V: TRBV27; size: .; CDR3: CASRWALSSYEQYF; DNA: TGTGCCAGCAGATGGGCCCTGAGCTCCTACGAGCAGTACTTC
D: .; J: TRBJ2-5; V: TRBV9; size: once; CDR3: CASSVASSAGETQYF; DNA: TGTGCCAGCAGCGTAGCTTCGTCGGCGGGTGAGACCCAGTACTTC
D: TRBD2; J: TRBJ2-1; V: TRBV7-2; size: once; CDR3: CASSLKYLAGGSYNEQFF; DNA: TGTGCCAGCAGCTTAAAATACCTAGCGGGGGGCTCCTACAATGAGCAGTTCTTC
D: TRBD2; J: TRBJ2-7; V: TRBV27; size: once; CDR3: CASSLGAGSLKQYF; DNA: TGTGCCAGCAGTTTAGGAGCGGGGTCCCTCAAGCAGTACTTC
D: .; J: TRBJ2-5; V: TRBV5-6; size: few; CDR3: CASSLVLEETQYF; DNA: TGTGCCAGCAGCTTGGTGCTAGAGGAGACCCAGTACTTC
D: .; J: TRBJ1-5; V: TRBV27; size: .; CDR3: CASSTSESQPQHF; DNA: TGTGCCAGCAGTACCAGCGAGAGTCAGCCCCAGCATTTT
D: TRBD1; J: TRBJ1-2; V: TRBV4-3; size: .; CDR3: CASSLDRGNYGYTF; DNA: TGCGCCAGCAGCCTCGACAGGGGGAACTATGGCTACACCTTC
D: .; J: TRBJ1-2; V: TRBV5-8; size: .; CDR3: CASSLFQGFYYGYTF; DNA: TGTGCCAGCAGCTTGTTCCAGGGGTTTTACTATGGCTACACCTTC